This T cell receptor beta chain emerged from a study of blood T cell repertoires in COVID-19. Study information: Samples came from the United States, Italy and Spain, spanning acute and convalescent COVID-19. T cells, B-cell-depleted T cells, or PBMCs supplied cDNA or gDNA.

With 6 bases removed from V and 8 bases from J, the gap between germline ends came to 20 bases. The CDR3 has 15 amino acids. Germline V lookup: CDR1 MNHEY, CDR2 SVGAGI. In the source study's methods: Reference gene primer amplification yielded estimated nucleated cell counts. Some clones are missing from TCRdb's copy, which holds only in-frame ones; the method was immunoSEQ multiplex PCR. For V, J and clone size, that table is used; D and trimming come from the DNA. The sample shows about 190,000 clones, around 80% of them seen only once. The source is a man in his thirties or forties with active or convalescent COVID-19. This rearrangement joins TRBV6-5 to TRBJ2-1; D is possibly TRBD2 (6 bases). Sequencing used peripheral blood. This CDR3 is CASRPGRRWGDEQFF. CDR3 nucleotides: TGTGCCAGCAGGCCAGGGAGGAGGTGGGGAGATGAGCAGTTCTTC.